The 9 T cell receptor beta chains below come from one sample, sequenced in a study of blood T cell repertoires in COVID-19. Using immunoSEQ multiplex PCR, the repertoire was profiled, and TCRdb retains in-frame clones only, with some absent. Seen here are hundreds of thousands of clones, 88% observed once, and the top ten hold approximately 7%. Sequenced: peripheral blood. All receptors derive from a woman between 25 and 40 years old who had recovered from COVID-19.

The V call is TRBV5-4, the J call TRBJ1-4; unclear D gene. The V gene lost 0 bases and the J gene lost 0 bases, with 6 bases spanning the gap. The germline gives CDR1 SGHNT, CDR2 YYREEE (reference sequence). This CDR3 comprises 15 residues. DNA of the CDR3: TGTGCCAGCAGCTTGGCCCCCGCAACTAATGAAAAACTGTTTTTT. It is translated as CASSLAPATNEKLFF. The full variable domain, in which reference TRBV5-4 and TRBJ1-4 provide the parts outside the CDR3, is ETGVTQSPTHLIKTRGQQVTLRCSSQSGHNTVSWYQQALGQGPQFIFQYYREEENGRGNFPPRFSGLQFPNYSSELNVNALELDDSALYLCASSLAPATNEKLFFGSGTQLSVL.

The chain joins TRBV28 to TRBJ2-6; maybe TRBD1 (5 bases). CDR3 size: 15 residues. Trimming removed 5 bases from V and 4 bases from J, with 12 bases in between. Per germline, CDR1 MDHEN and CDR2 SYDVKM. The CDR3 sequence: CASSNRSWGANVLTF. The CDR3 coding sequence is TGTGCCAGCAGTAACAGGTCTTGGGGGGCCAACGTCCTGACTTTC.

The gene calls are TRBV5-1 and TRBJ1-5; D might be TRBD1 (5 bases). V lost 4 bases and J lost 9, with 20 bases in between. CDR3 length: 15 residues. The germline V gene has CDR1 SGHRS and CDR2 YFSETQ. CDR3 nucleotide sequence: TGCGCCAGCAGCCTGGGCGGCATGGGGCCATGGCCCCAGCATTTT. Translated: CASSLGGMGPWPQHF. The whole variable domain, filled in from reference TRBV5-1 and TRBJ1-5, reads KAGVTQTPRYLIKTRGQQVTLSCSPISGHRSVSWYQQTPGQGLQFLFEYFSETQRNKGNFPGRFSGRQFSNSRSEMNVSTLELGDSALYLCASSLGGMGPWPQHFGDGTRLSIL.

The CDR3 protein is CAWSPGLAGQETQYF. For the CDR3, the DNA is TGTGCCTGGAGTCCGGGACTAGCGGGCCAAGAGACCCAGTACTTC. The genes are TRBV30 and TRBJ2-5; 12 nucleotides line up with TRBD2. From germline, CDR1 is GTSNPN and CDR2 SVGIG (reference sequence). This CDR3 contains 15 residues. V was pared by 2 bases and J by 1 base, with 2 bases of the junction left unmatched.

This chain connects TRBV30 to TRBJ1-2; TRBD1 agrees at 12 bases. The CDR3 spans 14 residues. Germline V CDR1 and CDR2: GTSNPN, SVGIG (reference sequence). V shed 5 bases, J shed 7 bases, and the junction held 8 bases outside the gene matches. The DNA of the CDR3 is TGTGCCTGGCTGCCGGGACAGGGGGCTTCTGGCTACACCTTC. Translated, it gives CAWLPGQGASGYTF.

V usage is TRBV9 and J usage is TRBJ2-7; TRBD1 matches 10 bases. The CDR3 is 15 residues long. V lost 0 bases, J lost 5 bases, and 5 bases stayed unmatched. CDR1 and CDR2 (germline): SGDLS, YYNGEE. CDR3 DNA: TGTGCCAGCAGCGTAGGATGGACAGGGGGTGACGAGCAGTACTTC. Encoded protein: CASSVGWTGGDEQYF.

V is TRBV6-5 and J is TRBJ2-7, with 7 bases lining up with TRBD1. The CDR3 is 14 amino acids. Germline V gene sequence: CDR1 MNHEY, CDR2 SVGAGI. J gave up 1 base and V 8 bases, and 8 bases lay outside the gene matches. CDR3 loop: CASGLGQKSYEQYF. In DNA, the CDR3 is TGTGCCAGCGGGTTGGGACAGAAGTCCTACGAGCAGTACTTC.

This rearrangement joins TRBV6-5 to TRBJ2-7, with 7 bases aligning to TRBD1. Germline CDR1 is MNHEY and CDR2 is SVGAGI. This CDR3 has 14 residues. The trim removed 6 bases at V and 0 bases at J, leaving 5 bases unmatched. As DNA, the CDR3 is TGTGCCAGCAGAAACCGGGACAGCTCCTACGAGCAGTACTTC. It translates to CASRNRDSSYEQYF.

The chain employs TRBV28 and TRBJ2-7; TRBD1 agrees at 7 bases. From germline, CDR1 is MDHEN and CDR2 SYDVKM. J gave up 5 bases and V 10 bases, and 8 bases lay outside the gene matches. The CDR3 runs to 12 residues. The CDR3 DNA sequence: TGTGCCAAACGACAGGGATGGGACGAGCAGTACTTC. It codes for CAKRQGWDEQYF.